The rows below give T cell receptor beta chains drawn from one sample of a study of OX40 agonist ivuxolimab in advanced cancers. TCRdb's copy holds only in-frame clones and misses some; the assay was immunoSEQ multiplex PCR. The sample has around 80,000 clones, approximately 86% seen once; the top ten hold 2.5% to 3%. Sequencing used CD4+ or CD8+ T cells sorted from blood, obtained in a trial of the OX40 agonist ivuxolimab. Receptor source: an adult with an advanced solid tumor such as melanoma, head and neck, liver or kidney cancer. Both conserved end residues are part of each CDR3. Each record gives: J gene, V gene, D gene, clone size, CDR3 DNA, CDR3 protein. A D gene is named only where the DNA matches it firmly. Not every row has a clone size; where given, it reads once, few, many or a size class.

TRBJ2-7	TRBV29-1	TRBD2	-	TGCAGCGTCGCGGGACTAGCGGGGGCCCAGTACGAGCAGTACTTC	CSVAGLAGAQYEQYF
TRBJ2-1	TRBV15	TRBD2	once	TGTGCCACCAGCAGAGCCGCTGGCGGGGGGCCCTACAATGAGCAGTTCTTC	CATSRAAGGGPYNEQFF
TRBJ1-2	TRBV18	-	-	TGTGCCAGCTCAGAAGGACAGTCCGGTGGCTATGGCTACACCTTC	CASSEGQSGGYGYTF
TRBJ2-3	TRBV10-3	TRBD2	-	TGTGCCACCCATGGGGGCGGGGGGGATACGCAGTATTTT	CATHGGGGDTQYF
TRBJ1-2	TRBV4-3	-	-	TGCGCCAGCAGCCGAAAAAATGGACTCCACCAGGCGAATGGCTACACCTTC	CASSRKNGLHQANGYTF
TRBJ1-2	TRBV27	-	-	TGTGCCAGCAGTTTCGGGAGAGACAGACACATCTATGGCTACACCTTC	CASSFGRDRHIYGYTF
TRBJ1-2	TRBV5-3	TRBD1	-	TGTGCCAGAAGCTTGTATGCAGGGACGACAGGGCAAGGAAGCTATGGCTACACCTTC	CARSLYAGTTGQGSYGYTF
TRBJ2-2	TRBV19	-	once	TGTGCCAGTAACCGGGGACAGAACACCGGGGAGCTGTTTTTT	CASNRGQNTGELFF
TRBJ1-3	TRBV4-1	-	-	TGCGCCAGCAGCCAAGACCCCGGAGGACAGCGGGGCACCATATATTTT	CASSQDPGGQRGTIYF
TRBJ2-5	TRBV9	-	-	TGTGCCAGCGGGCCCCAGGGGCCCTCGGTGGGGGAGACCCAGTACTTC	CASGPQGPSVGETQYF
TRBJ2-1	TRBV18	-	-	TGTGCCAGCTCACCAACGGCCCTTTTTAATGAGCAGTTCTTC	CASSPTALFNEQFF
TRBJ1-6	TRBV7-2	-	-	TGTGCCAGCAGCTTAAATTCCCGGGACACAGGATCACCCCTCCACTTT	CASSLNSRDTGSPLHF
TRBJ1-2	TRBV6-5	-	-	TGTGCCAGCGATACATCAGGGGCTTGGGGCTATGGCTACACCTTC	CASDTSGAWGYGYTF
TRBJ1-6	TRBV5-1	TRBD1	-	TGCGCCAGCAGTCGGGACAGAGATAATTCACCCCTCCACTTT	CASSRDRDNSPLHF
TRBJ1-6	TRBV6-6	-	-	TGTGCCAGCAGTTACGCAGGCTATAATTCACCCCTCCACTTT	CASSYAGYNSPLHF
TRBJ1-3	TRBV2	-	-	TGTGCCAGCAGTGACTTCCCGAGGACTGGAAACACCATATATTTT	CASSDFPRTGNTIYF
TRBJ2-2	TRBV5-4	-	-	TGTGCCAGCAGCTTGGTAGCCCAGTTGAACACCGGGGAGCTGTTTTTT	CASSLVAQLNTGELFF
TRBJ1-1	TRBV10-3	-	once	TGTGCCATCAGTGAGCGAAAGACTGAAGCTTTCTTT	CAISERKTEAFF
TRBJ1-3	TRBV27	-	-	TGTGCCAGCTCGGAGCGGGGAAACTCTGGAAACACCATATATTTT	CASSERGNSGNTIYF
TRBJ1-1	TRBV19	-	once	TGTGCCAGTAGTATAGATCGAAGAAGCAACACTGAAGCTTTCTTT	CASSIDRRSNTEAFF
TRBJ2-5	TRBV28	-	-	TGTGCCAGCAGTTTATTCGATATCCAAGAGACCCAGTACTTC	CASSLFDIQETQYF
TRBJ1-2	TRBV18	-	few	TGTGCCAGCTCACAAGGGAGCTCTACGTATGGCTACACCTTC	CASSQGSSTYGYTF
TRBJ2-7	TRBV4-1	TRBD2	-	TGCGCCAGCAGCCAAGTCGCCCTAGCGGGGGAATACGAGCAGTACTTC	CASSQVALAGEYEQYF
TRBJ2-1	TRBV4-3	TRBD2	once	TGCGCCAGCAGCCGAGAGGAGGGTAGCGGGGGGGCCCTTGAGCAGTTCTTC	CASSREEGSGGALEQFF
TRBJ2-3	TRBV7-9	-	once	TGTGCCAGCAGTCCACGGGCCGTCTCACCGGATACGCAGTATTTT	CASSPRAVSPDTQYF
TRBJ2-3	TRBV19	TRBD2	-	TGTGCCAGTAGTATAGGGACTAGCGGGGGGTACACAGATACGCAGTATTTT	CASSIGTSGGYTDTQYF
TRBJ1-4	TRBV28	TRBD1	-	TGTGCCAGCAGACCCGTCCCGGGACAGGGATCTGAAAAACTGTTTTTT	CASRPVPGQGSEKLFF
TRBJ1-1	TRBV29-1	-	-	TGCAGCGTATCCCCGGTACGTGGGTCTGAAGCTTTCTTT	CSVSPVRGSEAFF
TRBJ2-3	TRBV29-1	-	-	TGCAGCGTTGATACCCACCGCGGGACAGATACGCAGTATTTT	CSVDTHRGTDTQYF
TRBJ1-1	TRBV18	-	-	TGTGCCAGCTCTGTCAGCACGGGAATGAACACTGAAGCTTTCTTT	CASSVSTGMNTEAFF
TRBJ1-2	TRBV29-1	-	-	TGCAGCGCACGACAGAGCCTTAACTATGGCTACACCTTC	CSARQSLNYGYTF
TRBJ1-2	TRBV5-4	-	-	TGTGCCAGCAGCAGTTTCCAGGTGAACTATGGCTACACCTTC	CASSSFQVNYGYTF
TRBJ2-2	TRBV28	TRBD1	-	TGTGCCAGCAGACCCCAGGGGGCACGCGGGGAGCTGTTTTTT	CASRPQGARGELFF
TRBJ1-6	TRBV28	-	few	TGTGCCAGCAGCCTCCGGCGTAATTCACCCCTCCACTTT	CASSLRRNSPLHF
TRBJ2-4	TRBV7-2	-	-	TGTGCCAGCAGCTTAGATGGGAGTCCCAAAAACATTCAGTACTTC	CASSLDGSPKNIQYF
TRBJ1-1	TRBV6-5	-	-	TGTGCCAGCAGTTACTCGACGGGGGAAACTGAAGCTTTCTTT	CASSYSTGETEAFF
TRBJ2-5	TRBV5-1	-	-	TGCGCCAGCAGCCTCGGGACCGGGGGACGGGAGACCCAGTACTTC	CASSLGTGGRETQYF
TRBJ1-5	TRBV10-3	-	-	TGTGCCATCAGCCCAGACAATCAGCCCCAGCATTTT	CAISPDNQPQHF
TRBJ2-2	TRBV19	TRBD1	-	TGTGCCAGTAGTTCTGGGACAGAGAACACCGGGGAGCTGTTTTTT	CASSSGTENTGELFF
TRBJ2-3	TRBV5-1	-	-	TGCGCCAGCAGCTCCTCTAGACCCTCCACAGATACGCAGTATTTT	CASSSSRPSTDTQYF
TRBJ1-4	TRBV28	-	once	TGTGCCAGCGGATGGGGGGGTAATGAAAAACTGTTTTTT	CASGWGGNEKLFF
TRBJ1-3	TRBV9	-	-	TGTGCCAGCAGCGTCGAGGGGTACGGAAACACCATATATTTT	CASSVEGYGNTIYF
TRBJ2-3	TRBV19	TRBD1	-	TGTGCCAGTAGTCCAGGGGGCTCTAGCACAGATACGCAGTATTTT	CASSPGGSSTDTQYF
TRBJ2-1	TRBV6-5	-	-	TGTGCCACCACCCTTCTCGATCCCCTCTACAATGAGCAGTTCTTC	CATTLLDPLYNEQFF
TRBJ1-5	TRBV30	-	-	TGTGCCTGGAGTGTACAGGGACCTCAGCCCCAGCATTTT	CAWSVQGPQPQHF
TRBJ1-2	TRBV5-1	TRBD1	-	TGCGCCAGCAGCTTTATATTGACGGAGGGGGCCAGCTATGGCTACACCTTC	CASSFILTEGASYGYTF
TRBJ1-6	TRBV7-2	-	few	TGTGCCAGCAGCCAAAATTCTAATTCACCCCTCCACTTT	CASSQNSNSPLHF
TRBJ1-2	TRBV28	-	-	TGTGCCAGCAGCCTCCCGACCCCCGGCGGAGGCTACACCTTC	CASSLPTPGGGYTF
TRBJ1-1	TRBV29-1	-	-	TGCAGCGTTGAAGGTCCGGGACGAAGGAACACTGAAGCTTTCTTT	CSVEGPGRRNTEAFF
TRBJ1-1	TRBV5-1	TRBD1	-	TGCGCCAGCAGCCTGACAGGGGACTTAAACACTGAAGCTTTCTTT	CASSLTGDLNTEAFF
TRBJ2-1	TRBV29-1	-	-	TGCAGCGTGTCGAGAGTATACAATGAGCAGTTCTTC	CSVSRVYNEQFF
TRBJ1-2	TRBV7-8	TRBD1	-	TGTGCCAGCAGCTTAGAGGTCGGACAGGGGAGTGGCTACACCTTC	CASSLEVGQGSGYTF
TRBJ1-3	TRBV5-1	-	once	TGCGCCAGCGGGCCCGGGACATCTGGAAACACCATATATTTT	CASGPGTSGNTIYF
TRBJ2-2	TRBV7-9	-	-	TGTGCCAGCAGCGGGTGGACACGAAACACCGGGGAGCTGTTTTTT	CASSGWTRNTGELFF